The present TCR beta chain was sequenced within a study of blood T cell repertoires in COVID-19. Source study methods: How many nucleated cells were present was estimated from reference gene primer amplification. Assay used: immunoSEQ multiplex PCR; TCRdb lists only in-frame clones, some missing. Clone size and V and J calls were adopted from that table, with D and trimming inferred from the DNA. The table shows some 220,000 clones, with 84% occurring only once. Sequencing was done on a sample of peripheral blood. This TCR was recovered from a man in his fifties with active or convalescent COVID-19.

CDR3: CASSPNGGEFRQYF. The DNA of the CDR3 is TGTGCCAGCAGCCCTAATGGCGGGGAATTTAGGCAGTACTTC. This chain joins TRBV7-2 and TRBJ2-7; TRBD2 might be the D (6 bases). CDR3 size: 14 residues. The V end lost 5 bases, the J end lost 9 bases, and 20 bases lay between the germline ends. The germline gives CDR1 SGHTA, CDR2 FQGNSA.